This TCR beta chain was sequenced in a study of blood T cell repertoires in COVID-19. About the study: COVID-19 samples from acute and convalescent phases originated in the United States, Italy and Spain. T cells, B-cell-depleted T cells, or PBMCs provided the cDNA or gDNA that served as material.

TCRdb's copy holds only in-frame clones and misses some; the assay was immunoSEQ multiplex PCR. The data show some 170,000 clones, more than 70% seen once. The CDR3 runs 12 residues. The V end lost 5 bases, the J end lost 4 bases, and 7 bases lay between the germline ends. CDR1 and CDR2 (germline): SGHNT, YENEEA. The chain links TRBV11-3 to TRBJ2-3, with D hard to call. The receptor was derived from a man between 35 and 55 years old who had recovered from COVID-19. Sequenced sample: PBMCs or T cells enriched from blood (not recorded which). CDR3 sequence: CASSTYADTQYF. The DNA of the CDR3 is TGTGCCAGCAGCACTTACGCAGATACGCAGTATTTT.